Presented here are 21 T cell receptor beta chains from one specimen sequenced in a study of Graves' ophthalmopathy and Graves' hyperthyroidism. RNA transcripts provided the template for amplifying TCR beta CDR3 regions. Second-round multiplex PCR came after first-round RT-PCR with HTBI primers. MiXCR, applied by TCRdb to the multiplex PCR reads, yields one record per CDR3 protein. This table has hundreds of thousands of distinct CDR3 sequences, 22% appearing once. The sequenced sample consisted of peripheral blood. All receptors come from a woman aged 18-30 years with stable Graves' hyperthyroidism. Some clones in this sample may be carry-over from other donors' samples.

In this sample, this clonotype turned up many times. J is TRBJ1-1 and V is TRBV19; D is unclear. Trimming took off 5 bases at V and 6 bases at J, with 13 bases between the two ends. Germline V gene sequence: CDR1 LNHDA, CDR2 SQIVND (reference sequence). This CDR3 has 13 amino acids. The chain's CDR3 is CASSPKAGSEAFF. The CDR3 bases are TGTGCCAGTAGTCCCAAGGCGGGGTCTGAAGCTTTCTTT.

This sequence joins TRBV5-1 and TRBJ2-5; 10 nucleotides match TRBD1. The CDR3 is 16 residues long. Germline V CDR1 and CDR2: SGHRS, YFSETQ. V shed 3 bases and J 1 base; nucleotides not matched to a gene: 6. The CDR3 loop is CASSSSGTGVQETQYF. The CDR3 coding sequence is TGCGCCAGCAGCTCTAGTGGGACAGGGGTCCAAGAGACCCAGTACTTC.

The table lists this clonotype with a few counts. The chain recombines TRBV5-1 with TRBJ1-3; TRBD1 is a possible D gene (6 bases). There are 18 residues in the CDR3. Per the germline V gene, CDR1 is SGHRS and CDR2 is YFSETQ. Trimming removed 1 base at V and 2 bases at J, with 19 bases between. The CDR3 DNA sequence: TGCGCCAGCAGCTTGATGGGGGCCCAGGGCGAGGCTGGAAACACCATATATTTT. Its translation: CASSLMGAQGEAGNTIYF.

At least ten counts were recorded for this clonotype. CDR3 sequence (DNA): TGCAGTGCTCCGGGAGAGGGAAGCTCCTACGAGCAGTACTTC. Its protein is CSAPGEGSSYEQYF. The chain joins TRBV20-1 to TRBJ2-7, with D possibly TRBD2 on 6 matching bases. The CDR3 totals 14 residues. CDR1 is DFQATT and CDR2 is SNEGSKA in the germline V gene (reference sequence). V lost 5 bases and J 0 bases, leaving 14 bases between the germline ends.

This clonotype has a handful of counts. The CDR3 sequence is CASSYGAPGNTIYF. Written as DNA, the CDR3 is TGTGCCAGCAGTTACGGGGCACCTGGAAACACCATATATTTT. The rearrangement links TRBV6-5 to TRBJ1-3, with TRBD1 as a possible D gene (5 bases). This CDR3 comprises 14 residues. Germline CDR1 MNHEY, CDR2 SVGAGI. V was pared by 2 bases and J by 2 bases, with 7 bases between.

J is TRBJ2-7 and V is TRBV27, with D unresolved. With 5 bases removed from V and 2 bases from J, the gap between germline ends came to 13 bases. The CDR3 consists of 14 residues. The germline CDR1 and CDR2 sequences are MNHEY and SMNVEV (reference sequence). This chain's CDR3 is CASSPEERTYEQYF. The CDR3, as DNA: TGTGCCAGCAGTCCAGAGGAAAGAACCTACGAGCAGTACTTC.

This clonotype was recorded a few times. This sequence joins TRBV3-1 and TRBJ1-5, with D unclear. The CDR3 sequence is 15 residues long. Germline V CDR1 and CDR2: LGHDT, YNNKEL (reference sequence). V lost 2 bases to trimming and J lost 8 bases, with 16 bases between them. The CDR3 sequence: CASSQFGVRGEPQHF. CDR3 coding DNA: TGTGCCAGCAGCCAATTTGGAGTGAGAGGTGAGCCCCAGCATTTT.

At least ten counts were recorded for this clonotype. The DNA of the CDR3 is TGTGCCAGCCGGGATTACTACGAGCAGTACTTC. This translates into CASRDYYEQYF. V usage is TRBV6-1 and J usage is TRBJ2-7, with D possibly matching TRBD2 (5 bases). Germline lookup yields CDR1 MNHNS and CDR2 SASEGT. Trimming removed 8 bases from V and 3 bases from J, with 8 bases in between. The CDR3 runs to 11 residues.

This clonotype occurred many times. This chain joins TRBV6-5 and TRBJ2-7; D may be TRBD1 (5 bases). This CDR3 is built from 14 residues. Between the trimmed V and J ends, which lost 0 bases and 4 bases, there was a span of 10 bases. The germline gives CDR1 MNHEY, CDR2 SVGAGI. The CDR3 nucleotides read TGTGCCAGCAGTTACTCGGGCAGGGAATACGAGCAGTACTTC. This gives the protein CASSYSGREYEQYF.

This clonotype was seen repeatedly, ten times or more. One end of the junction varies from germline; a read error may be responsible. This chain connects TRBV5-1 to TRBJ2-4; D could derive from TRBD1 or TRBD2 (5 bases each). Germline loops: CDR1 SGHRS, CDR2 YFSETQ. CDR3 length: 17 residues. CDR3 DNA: TGCGCCAGCAGCTTGGACTGGGGGTCCCCAGCCAAAAACATTAAGTACTTC. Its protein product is CASSLDWGSPAKNIKYF.

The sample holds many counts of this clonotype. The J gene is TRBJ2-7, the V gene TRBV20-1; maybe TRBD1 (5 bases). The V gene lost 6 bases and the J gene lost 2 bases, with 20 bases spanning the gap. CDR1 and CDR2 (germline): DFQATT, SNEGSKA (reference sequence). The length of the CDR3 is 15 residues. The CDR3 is CSARKTQGSPYEQYF. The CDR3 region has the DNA TGCAGTGCCAGAAAGACCCAGGGCAGCCCCTACGAGCAGTACTTC.

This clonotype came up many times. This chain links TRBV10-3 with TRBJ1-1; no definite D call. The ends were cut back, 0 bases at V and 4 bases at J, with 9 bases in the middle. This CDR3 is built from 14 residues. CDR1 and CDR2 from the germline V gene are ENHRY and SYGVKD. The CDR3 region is CAISESERTTEAFF. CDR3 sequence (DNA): TGTGCCATCAGTGAGTCGGAACGTACCACTGAAGCTTTCTTT.

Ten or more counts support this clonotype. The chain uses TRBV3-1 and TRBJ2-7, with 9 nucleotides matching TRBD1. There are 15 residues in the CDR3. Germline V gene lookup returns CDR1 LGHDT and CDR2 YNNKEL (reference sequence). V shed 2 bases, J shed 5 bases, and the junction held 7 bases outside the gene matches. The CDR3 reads CASSQLAGQGHEQYF. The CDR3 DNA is TGTGCCAGCAGCCAACTCGCGGGACAGGGTCACGAGCAGTACTTC.

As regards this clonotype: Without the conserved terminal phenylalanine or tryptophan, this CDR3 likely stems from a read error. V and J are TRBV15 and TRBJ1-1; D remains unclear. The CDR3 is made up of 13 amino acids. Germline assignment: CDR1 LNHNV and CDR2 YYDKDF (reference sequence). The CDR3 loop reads CATSRVELEEAFY. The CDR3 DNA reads TGTGCCACCAGTAGAGTTGAGCTGGAAGAAGCTTTCTAT.

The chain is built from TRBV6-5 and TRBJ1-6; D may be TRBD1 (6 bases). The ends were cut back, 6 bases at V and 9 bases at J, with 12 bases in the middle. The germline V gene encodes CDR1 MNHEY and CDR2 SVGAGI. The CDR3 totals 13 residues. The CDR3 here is CASSGQLSSPLHF. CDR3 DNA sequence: TGTGCCAGCAGCGGACAGTTGAGTTCACCCCTCCACTTT.

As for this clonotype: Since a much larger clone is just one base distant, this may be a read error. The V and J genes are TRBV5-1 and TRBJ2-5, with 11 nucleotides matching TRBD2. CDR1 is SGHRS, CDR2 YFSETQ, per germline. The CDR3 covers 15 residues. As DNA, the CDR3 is TGCGCCATCAGCAAGGGGGGACTAGCGGAAGAGACCCAGTACTTC. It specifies CAISKGGLAEETQYF.

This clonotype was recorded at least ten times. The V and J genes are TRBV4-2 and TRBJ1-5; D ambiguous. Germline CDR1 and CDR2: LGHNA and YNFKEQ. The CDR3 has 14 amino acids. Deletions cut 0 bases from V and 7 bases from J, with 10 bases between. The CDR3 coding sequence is TGTGCCAGCAGCCAAGATTCAGGAGAACAGCCCCAGCATTTT. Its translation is CASSQDSGEQPQHF.

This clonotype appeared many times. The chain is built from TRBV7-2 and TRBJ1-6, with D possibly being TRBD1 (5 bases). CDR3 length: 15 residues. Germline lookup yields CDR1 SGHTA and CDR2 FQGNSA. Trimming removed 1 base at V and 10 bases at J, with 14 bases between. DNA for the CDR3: TGTGCCAGCAGCTTAGAGGCAGGGTACGGCTCACCCCTCCACTTT. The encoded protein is CASSLEAGYGSPLHF.

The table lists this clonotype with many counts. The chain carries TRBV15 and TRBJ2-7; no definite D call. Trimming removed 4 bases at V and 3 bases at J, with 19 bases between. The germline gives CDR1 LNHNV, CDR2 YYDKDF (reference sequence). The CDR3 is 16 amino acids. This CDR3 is CATSTRTQRAGYEQYF. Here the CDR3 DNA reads TGTGCCACCAGCACTCGGACCCAACGGGCTGGCTACGAGCAGTACTTC.

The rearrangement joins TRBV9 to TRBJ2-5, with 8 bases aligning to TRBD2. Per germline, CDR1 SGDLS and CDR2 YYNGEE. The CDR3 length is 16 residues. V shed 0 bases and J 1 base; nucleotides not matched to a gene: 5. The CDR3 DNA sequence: TGTGCCAGCAGCGTAGGGATAGCGGGGCCCCAAGAGACCCAGTACTTC. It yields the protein CASSVGIAGPQETQYF. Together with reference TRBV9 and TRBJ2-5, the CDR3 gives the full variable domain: DSGVTQTPKHLITATGQRVTLRCSPRSGDLSVYWYQQSLDQGLQFLIQYYNGEERAKGNILERFSAQQFPDLHSELNLSSLELGDSALYFCASSVGIAGPQETQYFGPGTRLLVL.

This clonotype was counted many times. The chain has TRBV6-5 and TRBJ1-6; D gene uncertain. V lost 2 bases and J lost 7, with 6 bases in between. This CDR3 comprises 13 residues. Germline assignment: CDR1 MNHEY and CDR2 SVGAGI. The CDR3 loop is CASSYLGNSPLHF. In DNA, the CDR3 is TGTGCCAGCAGTTACCTAGGGAATTCACCCCTCCACTTT.